The rows below give T cell receptor beta chains drawn from one sample of a study of CD8 T cells in Susac syndrome. TCRdb re-called the immunoSEQ multiplex PCR reads with MiXCR, one entry per CDR3 protein. The sample has 210,000 or so distinct CDR3 sequences; less than 95% are singletons. Sequenced sample: CD4+ T cells from PBMCs. The receptors originated from a human donor with Susac syndrome. The CDR3 runs from the conserved cysteine through the conserved F or W. D genes are given only for firm matches. Rows give clone size only sometimes, using once, few, many, or a class for an expanded clone.

D: .; V: TRBV3-1; J: TRBJ2-3; size: .; CDR3: CASKRDTNTDTQYF; DNA: TGTGCCAGCAAAAGGGACACTAACACAGATACGCAGTATTTT
D: TRBD2; V: TRBV6-2/TRBV6-3; J: TRBJ2-3; size: .; CDR3: CASSYSRLAGGDTDTQYF; DNA: TGTGCCAGCAGTTACTCAAGACTAGCGGGGGGGGACACAGATACGCAGTATTTT
D: TRBD1; V: TRBV30; J: TRBJ1-2; size: once; CDR3: CAWRQGANYGYTF; DNA: TGTGCCTGGAGGCAGGGGGCGAACTATGGCTACACCTTC
D: .; V: TRBV6-5; J: TRBJ2-2; size: .; CDR3: CASYRNGELFF; DNA: TGTGCCAGCTATAGGAACGGGGAGCTGTTTTTT
D: .; V: TRBV12-3/TRBV12-4; J: TRBJ1-5; size: .; CDR3: CASSLGEAVFAQPQHF; DNA: TGTGCCAGCAGTTTAGGGGAGGCAGTATTTGCTCAGCCCCAGCATTTT
D: .; V: TRBV5-1; J: TRBJ2-1; size: .; CDR3: CASSFSAPSSYNEQFF; DNA: TGCGCCAGCAGCTTTTCAGCGCCCAGCTCCTACAATGAGCAGTTCTTC
D: .; V: TRBV2; J: TRBJ2-5; size: .; CDR3: CASILDSFQETQYF; DNA: .
D: .; V: TRBV25-1; J: TRBJ1-2; size: .; CDR3: CASNPGEARGYTF; DNA: TGTGCCAGCAACCCCGGGGAGGCACGGGGCTACACCTTC
D: .; V: TRBV12-5; J: TRBJ1-4; size: .; CDR3: CASGSSIGGLFF; DNA: TGTGCTAGTGGTTCCTCGATCGGTGGACTGTTTTTT
D: .; V: TRBV30; J: TRBJ2-3; size: .; CDR3: CAWSGTGAADTQYF; DNA: TGTGCCTGGAGTGGAACGGGGGCCGCAGATACGCAGTATTTT
D: .; V: TRBV7-6; J: TRBJ2-2; size: .; CDR3: CATRQGGPNTGELFF; DNA: TGTGCCACCCGCCAGGGGGGCCCGAACACCGGGGAGCTGTTTTTT
D: .; V: TRBV30; J: TRBJ1-4; size: once; CDR3: CAWSVKKEKLFF; DNA: TGTGCCTGGAGTGTAAAGAAAGAAAAACTGTTTTTT
D: TRBD1; V: TRBV30; J: TRBJ1-1; size: .; CDR3: CAWNDRADTEAFF; DNA: TGTGCCTGGAATGACAGGGCGGACACTGAAGCTTTCTTT
D: TRBD1; V: TRBV30; J: TRBJ2-7; size: .; CDR3: CAWSVLGQGNPEF; DNA: TGTGCCTGGAGTGTACTCGGACAGGGGAACCCCGAATTC
D: TRBD1; V: TRBV20-1; J: TRBJ2-5; size: once; CDR3: CSATVDRGISETQYF; DNA: TGCAGTGCTACCGTGGACAGGGGGATATCAGAGACCCAGTACTTC
D: .; V: TRBV5-1; J: TRBJ1-4; size: .; CDR3: CASGGGATNEKLFF; DNA: TGCGCCAGCGGCGGGGGCGCAACTAATGAAAAACTGTTTTTT
D: .; V: TRBV30; J: TRBJ2-5; size: .; CDR3: CAWSVTTLYQETQYF; DNA: TGTGCCTGGAGTGTCACTACCCTGTACCAAGAGACCCAGTACTTC
D: TRBD1; V: TRBV27; J: TRBJ2-1; size: .; CDR3: CASSFRTGGINEQFF; DNA: TGTGCCAGCAGTTTCCGGACAGGGGGTATCAATGAGCAGTTCTTC
D: .; V: TRBV5-6; J: TRBJ1-6; size: .; CDR3: CASSSTGPNSPLHF; DNA: TGTGCCAGCAGCTCAACAGGGCCCAATTCACCCCTCCACTTT
D: .; V: TRBV16; J: TRBJ2-4; size: .; CDR3: CASSQGREFGQRLIQYF; DNA: TGTGCCAGCAGCCAAGGTAGGGAGTTCGGACAGCGTCTCATTCAGTACTTC